This T cell receptor (beta chain) emerged from a study of early T cells in non-severe SARS-CoV-2 infection. This CDR3 spans 14 amino acids. Germline V gives CDR1 SGHAT, CDR2 FQNNGV. Between the trimmed V and J ends, which lost 4 bases and 3 bases, there was a span of 10 bases. Findings and limits, study-wide: Lookups in VDJdb leaned toward anti-spike CD8 responses and missed private and CD4 specificities.

One entry per CDR3 protein results from TCRdb running MiXCR on the 5' RACE reads. This sample has some 61,000 distinct CDR3 sequences, with roughly a tenth found just once. In the case of this clonotype: The antigen remains undetermined.

This chain links TRBV11-2 with TRBJ2-1, with no clear D. The specimen was whole blood. The sequence was collected from an adult who was a healthcare worker with PCR-confirmed SARS-CoV-2 infection or an uninfected control (not recorded which). The CDR3 DNA is TGTGCCAGCAGCTCGAGGCCCATCTACAATGAGCAGTTCTTC. This sequence encodes CASSSRPIYNEQFF.